The rows below give T cell receptor beta chains drawn from one sample of a study of regulatory T cells in long-lasting Graves disease. MiXCR, run by TCRdb on the multiplex PCR reads, gives a single entry per CDR3 protein. Among around 400,000 distinct CDR3 sequences listed, around 16% were seen once. The same sample was also studied in work on T cells in Graves' hyperthyroidism and ophthalmopathy.

The specimen was peripheral blood mononuclear cells (PBMCs), collected at new diagnosis, from a patient treated with antithyroid drugs. These receptors were collected from a middle-aged woman with Graves disease. CDR3s include the opening cysteine and the closing phenylalanine or tryptophan. Each record gives: J gene, D gene, V gene, CDR3 protein. D genes are given only for firm matches.

>TRBJ1-1|NA|TRBV7-2
CASSPQPGGGSTEAFF
>TRBJ1-5|TRBD1|TRBV6-1
CASSRTGGRPQHF
>TRBJ1-1|NA|TRBV20-1
CSARKRVNTEAFF
>TRBJ2-1|TRBD2|TRBV18
CASSPPLAGGNEQFF
>TRBJ2-7|NA|TRBV5-1
CASSLQGLSYEQYF
>TRBJ1-5|NA|TRBV29-1
CSVEDGGLGPQHF
>TRBJ2-7|NA|TRBV3-1
CASSQDWLEQYF
>TRBJ1-2|TRBD1|TRBV27
CASSRNRGDYGYTF
>TRBJ2-5|TRBD1|TRBV27
CASSPGTGGFEETQYF
>TRBJ2-5|NA|TRBV20-1
CSARDPRGPGETQYF
>TRBJ2-7|NA|TRBV11-3
CASSLATVHSYEQYF
>TRBJ1-1|TRBD1|TRBV19
CASTGGDRRTEAFF
>TRBJ2-1|NA|TRBV6-2/TRBV6-3
CASTTRGENEQFF
>TRBJ1-4|NA|TRBV19
CASRPKGPLNEKLFF
>TRBJ1-5|NA|TRBV20-1
CSAPIRAGSNQPQHF
>TRBJ2-2|TRBD2|TRBV3-1
CASSQVGTSGRNTGELFF